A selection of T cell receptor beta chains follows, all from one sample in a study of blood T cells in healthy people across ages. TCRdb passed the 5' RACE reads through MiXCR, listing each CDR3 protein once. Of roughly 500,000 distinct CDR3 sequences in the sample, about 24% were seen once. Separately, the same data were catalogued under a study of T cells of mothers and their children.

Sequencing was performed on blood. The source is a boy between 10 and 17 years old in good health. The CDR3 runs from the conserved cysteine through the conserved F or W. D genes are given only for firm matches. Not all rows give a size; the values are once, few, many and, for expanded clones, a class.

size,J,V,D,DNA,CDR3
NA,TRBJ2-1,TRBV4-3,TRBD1,TGCGCCAGCAGCCAGGGGGGGACAGGGGCCTACAATGAGCAGTTCTTC,CASSQGGTGAYNEQFF
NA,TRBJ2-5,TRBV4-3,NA,TGCGCCAGCAGCCCGGCCGTCTCGAAGACCCAGTACTTC,CASSPAVSKTQYF
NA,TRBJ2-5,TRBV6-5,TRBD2,TGTGCCAGCAGTTTATTAGCGGGAGGGATCCAAGAGACCCAGTACTTC,CASSLLAGGIQETQYF
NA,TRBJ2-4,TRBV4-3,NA,TGCGCCAGCAGCCAAGTGACAGATAAAAACATTCAGTACTTC,CASSQVTDKNIQYF
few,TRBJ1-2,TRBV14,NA,TGTGCCAGCAGCCAAGACCCCGGGGGAGGCTACACCTTC,CASSQDPGGGYTF
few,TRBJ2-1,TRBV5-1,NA,TGCGCCAGCAGCTTCCGTAGATCGGATGAGCAGTTCTTC,CASSFRRSDEQFF
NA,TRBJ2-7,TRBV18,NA,TGTGCCAGCTCAGACCGGGACAATTCCTACGAGCAGTACTTC,CASSDRDNSYEQYF
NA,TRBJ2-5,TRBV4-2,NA,TGTGCCAGCAGCCAAGTCCTACCCGGGGGGCCAGAGACCCAGTACTTC,CASSQVLPGGPETQYF
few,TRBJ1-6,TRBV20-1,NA,TGCAGTGCTAGAGTGGAGGTCTCCTATAATTCACCCCTCCACTTT,CSARVEVSYNSPLHF
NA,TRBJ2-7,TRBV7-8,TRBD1,TGTGCCAGCAGCATTGGGACAGAACCTCCGTACTTC,CASSIGTEPPYF
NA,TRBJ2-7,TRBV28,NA,TGTGCCAGCACCCGACCAACAGGTGCATCCTACGAGCAGTACTTC,CASTRPTGASYEQYF
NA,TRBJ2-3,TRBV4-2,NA,TGTGCCAGCAGCCAAGTTCGGTCTAGCGAACCAGATACGCAGTATTTT,CASSQVRSSEPDTQYF
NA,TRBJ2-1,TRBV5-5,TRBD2,TGTGCCAGCAGCTATAGGACTAGCGGGATTAATGAGCAGTTCTTC,CASSYRTSGINEQFF
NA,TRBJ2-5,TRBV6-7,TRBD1,TGTGCCAGCAGTTACTCGGCCAGGGGGATGGAGACCCAGTACTTC,CASSYSARGMETQYF
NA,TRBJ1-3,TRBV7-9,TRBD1,TGTGCCAGCAGCTTAATCCCAGGGGGTCCTGGAAACACCATATATTTT,CASSLIPGGPGNTIYF
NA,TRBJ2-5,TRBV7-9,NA,TGTGCCAGCAGCTTAGGGGGGCTACCTCAAGAGACCCAGTACTTC,CASSLGGLPQETQYF
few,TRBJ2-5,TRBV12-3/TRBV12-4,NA,TGTGCCAGCAGTTTGAGCGCCGAGACCCAGTACTTC,CASSLSAETQYF
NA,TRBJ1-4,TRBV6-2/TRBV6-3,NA,TGTGCCAGCAGTTACTCCTCACGGACCCGGGGAGAGGAAAAACTGTTTTTT,CASSYSSRTRGEEKLFF
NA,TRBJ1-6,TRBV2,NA,TGTGCCAGCAGTGAAGCGGGCTTCAATTCACCCCTCCACTTT,CASSEAGFNSPLHF
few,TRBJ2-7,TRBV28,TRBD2,TGTGCCAGCAGTTCTTCAGCGGGGGACTACGAGCAGTACTTC,CASSSSAGDYEQYF
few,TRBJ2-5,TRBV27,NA,TGTGCCAGCAGTTTAATTGTGGAGGAGACCCAGTACTTC,CASSLIVEETQYF
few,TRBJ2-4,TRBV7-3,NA,TGTGCCAGCAGCCTCCTAAACCTGGGACCCACAGCCAAAAACATTCAGTACTTC,CASSLLNLGPTAKNIQYF
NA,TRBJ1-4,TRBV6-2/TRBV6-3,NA,TGTGCCAGCAGATTTAGGGAAAAACTGTTTTTT,CASRFREKLFF
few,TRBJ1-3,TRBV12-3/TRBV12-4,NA,TGTGCCAGCAGTTCCGACCGGGGGGGTGGAAACACCATATATTTT,CASSSDRGGGNTIYF
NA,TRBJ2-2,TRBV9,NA,TGTGCCAGCAGCCAGGGGGGTATCGGGGAGCTGTTTTTT,CASSQGGIGELFF
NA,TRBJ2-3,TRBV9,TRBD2,TGTGCCAGCAGCGTAGAGGAGAATAGCGGGACCATCCTCGGCACAGATACGCAGTATTTT,CASSVEENSGTILGTDTQYF
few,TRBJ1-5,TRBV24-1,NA,TGTGCCACCAGTGCAGGGAGTGGGCAGCCCCAGCATTTT,CATSAGSGQPQHF
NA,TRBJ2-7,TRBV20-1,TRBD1,TGCAGTGCTAGTCCAGGGGGCGGGAACGAGCAGTACTTC,CSASPGGGNEQYF
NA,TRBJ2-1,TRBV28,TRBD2,TGTGCCAGCAGTTTTGGACTAGCGCTAGTGGGCGCCTACAATGAGCAGTTCTTC,CASSFGLALVGAYNEQFF
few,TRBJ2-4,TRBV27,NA,TGTGCCAGCAGTTCGGGAGTCTTAGCCAAAAACATTCAGTACTTC,CASSSGVLAKNIQYF
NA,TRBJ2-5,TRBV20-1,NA,TGCAGTGCCCCCTCCAGGCTGACTGGTGAGCAGCTCTTC,CSAPSRLTGEQLF
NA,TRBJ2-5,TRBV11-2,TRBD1,TGTGCCAGCAGCCGCGGACAGGGGGTAGTAGAGACCCAGTACTTC,CASSRGQGVVETQYF
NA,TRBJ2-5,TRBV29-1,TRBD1,TGCAGCGTTGACTCTCGGACAGGGGCAGAGACCCAGTACTTC,CSVDSRTGAETQYF
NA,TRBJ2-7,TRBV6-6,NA,TGTGCCACCAGACAGACCTACGAGCAGTACTTC,CATRQTYEQYF
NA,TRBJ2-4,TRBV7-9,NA,TGTGCCAGCAGCTTGTTGGGTTACCAGGGAAACAAAAACATTCAGTACTTC,CASSLLGYQGNKNIQYF
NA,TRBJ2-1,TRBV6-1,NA,TGTGCCAGCAGTGATTCCAGGTCCCCCTACAATGAGCAGTTCTTC,CASSDSRSPYNEQFF
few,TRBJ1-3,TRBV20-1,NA,TGCAGTGCTAGAGACGTAAGCTCTGGAAACACCATATATTTT,CSARDVSSGNTIYF
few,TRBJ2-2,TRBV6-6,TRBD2,TGTGCCAGCAGTTACCCCGGGGGGGCCACCGGGGAGCTGTTTTTT,CASSYPGGATGELFF
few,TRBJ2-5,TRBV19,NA,TGTGCCAGTAGCGGGGGCCTGTACCAAGAGACCCAGTACTTC,CASSGGLYQETQYF
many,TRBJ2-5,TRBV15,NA,TGTGCCACCAGCAGAGCGGGGGCGGGCCAAGAGACCCAGTACTTC,CATSRAGAGQETQYF
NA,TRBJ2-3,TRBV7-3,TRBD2,TGTGCCAGCAGCCTAGAGAAGGGAGGGCCGGATACGCAGTATTTT,CASSLEKGGPDTQYF
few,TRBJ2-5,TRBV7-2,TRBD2,TGTGCCAGCAGCTCACAAGGACTAGCGGGAGAAGAGACCCAGTACTTC,CASSSQGLAGEETQYF
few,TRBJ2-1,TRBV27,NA,TGTGCCAGCAGTTTATTTAATCAGGGAGGCAATGAGCAGTTCTTC,CASSLFNQGGNEQFF
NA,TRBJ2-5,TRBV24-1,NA,TGTGCCACCAGTGATAACAGTTACCAAGAGACCCAGTACTTC,CATSDNSYQETQYF
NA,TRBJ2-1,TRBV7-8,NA,TGTGCCAGCAGCTCCATTTGGGGAGAGGAGCAGTTCTTC,CASSSIWGEEQFF
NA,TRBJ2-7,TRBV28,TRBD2,TGTGCCAGCAGTTCCCCAACGGGGAGGGCCTACGAGCAGTACTTC,CASSSPTGRAYEQYF
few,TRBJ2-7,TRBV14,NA,TGTGCCAGCAGCCAAAGGGGGGAGGGTTCCTACGAGCAGTACTTC,CASSQRGEGSYEQYF
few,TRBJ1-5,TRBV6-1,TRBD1,TGTGCGTTAGACAGGGCCGATTCTAGCAATCAGCCCCAGCATTTT,CALDRADSSNQPQHF
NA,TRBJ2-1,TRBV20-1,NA,TGCAGTGGTACCGGCGGGAAGGTTCCCCTTTCCAATGAGCAGTTCTTC,CSGTGGKVPLSNEQFF
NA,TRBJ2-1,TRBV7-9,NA,TGTGCCAGCAGCTTAGCGGGGGACTTCAATGAGCAGTTCTTC,CASSLAGDFNEQFF
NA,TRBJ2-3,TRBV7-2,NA,TGTGCCAGCAGCTCCCCGGGAACCCGATCTCTCGATACGCAGTATTTT,CASSSPGTRSLDTQYF
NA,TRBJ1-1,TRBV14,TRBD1,TGTGCCAGCAGCCCGTCCAGGGGGATAACTGAAGCTTTCTTT,CASSPSRGITEAFF
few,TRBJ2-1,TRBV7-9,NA,TGTGCCAGCAGCTTCCGCCCAGGCGATGAGCAGTTCTTC,CASSFRPGDEQFF
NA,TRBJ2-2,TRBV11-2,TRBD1,TGTGCCAGCAGCTGGGAGACAGGGGTGGGGGAGCTGTTTTTT,CASSWETGVGELFF
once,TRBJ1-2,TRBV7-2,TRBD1,TGTGCCAGCAGCTCGAGACAGGGACCTTATGGCTACACCTTC,CASSSRQGPYGYTF